Below, 19 T cell receptor beta chains from the same sample are listed, as sequenced in a study of molecular identifiers for immune sequencing clone quantification (dated 2018 in TCRdb). Libraries were prepared through PCR. For sequencing, an Illumina HiSeq 4000 was employed. TCRdb reanalyzed the raw reads on its own, using fastp at Q25 for trimming and MiXCR for clone calling, and kept in-frame beta chains. Identical CDR3 proteins give one entry, which carries the most common genes and DNA. Across this sample there are 550,000 to 750,000 distinct CDR3 sequences, with just under 20% seen only once. Under 0.95% of the sample belongs to the ten largest clones. The sample was naive CD8+ T cells from blood, with Jurkat cell RNA spiked in. What this sample's cell subset or site label stands for: FACS-sorted CD8+CD4-CCR7+CD45RA+ naive T cells. These TCRs come from a human donor in good health. Some libraries in this study had Jurkat cell RNA spiked in.

This chain joins TRBV4-3 and TRBJ2-2; TRBD2 matches at 7 bases. The J segment lost 4 bases and the V segment lost 1 base, leaving 0 bases of the junction unmatched. The CDR3 runs to 14 residues. Germline CDR1 LGHNA, CDR2 YSLEER. The CDR3 DNA sequence: TGCGCCAGCAGCCAAGGGACTAGCACCGGGGAGCTGTTTTTT. Protein sequence: CASSQGTSTGELFF.

This clonotype showed up many times. The rearrangement links TRBV7-2 to TRBJ2-3; 9 bases align to TRBD2. The CDR3 covers 15 residues. Germline V gene data show CDR1 as SGHTA and CDR2 as FQGNSA. Trimming cost V 1 base and J 5 bases; bases outside gene matches: 4. The CDR3 loop reads CASSLVGGGGDTQYF. Written as DNA, the CDR3 is TGTGCCAGCAGCTTAGTCGGCGGGGGGGGAGATACGCAGTATTTT. Looking up the rest from reference TRBV7-2 and TRBJ2-3 gives the full variable domain: GAGVSQSPSNKVTEKGKDVELRCDPISGHTALYWYRQSLGQGLEFLIYFQGNSAPDKSGLPSDRFSAERTGGSVSTLTIQRTQQEDSAVYLCASSLVGGGGDTQYFGPGTRLTVL.

This clonotype was seen ten or more times. The rearrangement uses TRBV5-5 and TRBJ1-2; D is uncertain. This CDR3 is 15 amino acids long. CDR1 and CDR2 (germline): SGHKS, YYEKEE (reference sequence). V was trimmed by 2 bases and J by 0 bases, leaving 11 bases between them. Here the CDR3 reads CASSLRQTTNYGYTF. The CDR3 DNA is TGTGCCAGCAGCTTACGTCAGACAACTAACTATGGCTACACCTTC. The whole variable domain, filled in from reference TRBV5-5 and TRBJ1-2, reads DAGVTQSPTHLIKTRGQQVTLRCSPISGHKSVSWYQQVLGQGPQFIFQYYEKEERGRGNFPDRFSARQFPNYSSELNVNALLLGDSALYLCASSLRQTTNYGYTFGSGTRLTVV.

This clonotype was detected many times. J is TRBJ2-4 and V is TRBV2; D unresolved. V lost 8 bases and J lost 1, with 6 bases in between. The germline gives CDR1 SNHLY, CDR2 FYNNEI. The CDR3 sequence is 12 residues long. The CDR3 coding sequence is TGTGCCAGCCTTGGGGCCAAAAACATTCAGTACTTC. It specifies CASLGAKNIQYF.

Points on this clonotype: A read error is possible here, since a much larger clone lies one base away. The chain is built from TRBV12-3 or TRBV12-4 and TRBJ2-3, with a tentative D call TRBD2 (6 bases). CDR3 length: 14 residues. The CDR3 bases are TGTGCCAGCAGCTCGGACCATAGACTAGATGCGCAGTATTTT. This translates into CASSSDHRLDAQYF.

This chain joins TRBV24-1 and TRBJ2-1; perhaps TRBD2 as D (5 bases). In germline, CDR1 is KGHDR, CDR2 SFDVKD. This CDR3 has 16 amino acids. With 1 base removed from V and 3 bases from J, the gap between germline ends came to 12 bases. The CDR3 sequence is CATSDFSEGFYNEQFF. In DNA, the CDR3 is TGTGCCACCAGTGATTTTAGCGAAGGATTCTACAATGAGCAGTTCTTC.

V and J are TRBV20-1 and TRBJ2-5, with 7 bases fitting TRBD2. The length of the CDR3 is 17 residues. The ends lost 2 bases at V and 5 bases at J; junction bases unmatched: 17. The germline V gene encodes CDR1 DFQATT and CDR2 SNEGSKA (reference sequence). CDR3 region: CSARITGRELPSETQYF. CDR3 in DNA: TGCAGTGCTAGAATTACGGGGCGGGAGTTACCCTCGGAGACCCAGTACTTC.

The sample holds many counts of this clonotype. The J gene is TRBJ1-5, the V gene TRBV6-2 or TRBV6-3; 9 bases line up with TRBD1. CDR3 length equals 17 residues. V shed 6 bases and J 5 bases; nucleotides not matched to a gene: 14. CDR1 and CDR2 from the germline V gene are MNHEY and SVGEGT. The CDR3 bases are TGTGCCAGCAGGCCCCGCCCGGGACAGGGAAGGTATCAGCCCCAGCATTTT. This gives the protein CASRPRPGQGRYQPQHF.

The genes are TRBV9 and TRBJ1-1; D unresolved. V lost 4 bases, J lost 5 bases, and 12 bases lay in between. Looked up from germline, CDR1 is SGDLS and CDR2 is YYNGEE. This CDR3 region has 13 residues. Here the CDR3 DNA reads TGTGCCAGCAGCCCAGATGGTGTTACTGAAGCTTTCTTT. As protein: CASSPDGVTEAFF.

This clonotype showed up many times. The V call is TRBV11-2, the J call TRBJ2-1; TRBD2 is a possible D gene (6 bases). Germline lookup yields CDR1 SGHAT and CDR2 FQNNGV. V was shortened by 1 base and J by 12 bases, with 10 bases between the two germline ends. The CDR3 loop spans 12 amino acids. This CDR3 is CASSLVPAGQFF. CDR3 nucleotides: TGTGCCAGCAGCTTAGTTCCAGCGGGGCAGTTCTTC.

The chain links TRBV10-3 to TRBJ2-1; possibly TRBD1 for D (6 bases). Germline V CDR1 and CDR2: ENHRY, SYGVKD. The CDR3 runs to 14 residues. Trimming removed 0 bases at V and 8 bases at J, with 11 bases between. The CDR3 protein is CAISESGARYEQFF. The CDR3 DNA follows: TGTGCCATCAGTGAGTCGGGGGCCAGGTATGAGCAGTTCTTC.

This clonotype was seen repeatedly, ten times or more. This chain uses TRBV7-6 with TRBJ2-3; tentatively, D is TRBD2 (6 bases). This CDR3 has 17 residues. V lost 1 base, J lost 0 bases, and 14 bases lay in between. The germline CDR1 and CDR2 sequences are SGHVS and FNYEAQ. This CDR3 is CASSLEVSSASTDTQYF. CDR3 DNA: TGTGCCAGCAGCTTAGAAGTGTCTAGCGCCAGCACAGATACGCAGTATTTT.

This clonotype was detected many times. The CDR3 DNA reads as TGTGCCAGCAGCTTAGAGGCAGGTGCGGCCTACGAGCAGTACTTC. Protein product: CASSLEAGAAYEQYF. The V call is TRBV11-2, the J call TRBJ2-7; D remains ambiguous. The CDR3 contains 15 residues. V shed 0 bases and J shed 2 bases, with 11 bases lying between them. Germline values: CDR1 SGHAT, CDR2 FQNNGV.

This clonotype was seen only a few times. The genes are TRBV7-6 and TRBJ2-3; 10 nucleotides align to TRBD1. V gave up 2 bases and J gave up 5 bases; unmatched junction bases: 4. The V gene's germline CDR1 is SGHVS and CDR2 FNYEAQ. The CDR3 runs to 15 residues. CDR3 amino acids: CASSLTTGGRDTQYF. The CDR3 DNA is TGTGCCAGCAGCTTAACGACAGGGGGCCGAGATACGCAGTATTTT.

This clonotype was seen a few times. The chain's CDR3 is CASRFSGGVEEQYF. The CDR3 DNA follows: TGTGCCAGCAGATTTAGCGGTGGGGTGGAGGAGCAGTACTTC. The rearrangement links TRBV11-2 to TRBJ2-7; tentatively, D is TRBD2 (6 bases). Germline CDR1 and CDR2: SGHAT and FQNNGV. V lost 6 bases, J lost 7 bases, and 19 bases lay in between. CDR3 length equals 14 residues.

With regard to this clonotype: A junction end diverges from the germline sequence, so it may reflect a read error. The V gene is TRBV24-1, the J gene TRBJ2-1; TRBD2 agrees at 14 bases. The CDR3 is made up of 19 amino acids. Germline loops: CDR1 KGHDR, CDR2 SFDVKD. The CDR3 here is CATGDLTSGRAGVGYEQFF. In DNA, the CDR3 is TGTGCCACCGGTGATTTGACTAGCGGGAGGGCCGGGGTCGGCTATGAGCAGTTCTTC.

Of note for this clonotype: The junction shows a germline mismatch at one end, possibly a read error. The gene calls are TRBV5-1 and TRBJ1-6; 10 positions match TRBD1. In germline, CDR1 is SGHRS, CDR2 YFSETQ. This CDR3 region has 15 residues. In DNA, the CDR3 is TGCGCCAGCGGCTTGTACGGACAGGGGGATTCACCCCTCCACTTT. Translation: CASGLYGQGDSPLHF.

A few counts support this clonotype. This sequence joins TRBV12-3 or TRBV12-4 and TRBJ2-2, with a tentative D call TRBD1 (5 bases). V lost 9 bases to trimming and J lost 2 bases, with 19 bases between them. The CDR3 loop spans 16 amino acids. CDR3 DNA: TGTGCCAGTAGCCCCCGACAGACTTATAACACCGGGGAGCTGTTTTTT. Amino acid sequence: CASSPRQTYNTGELFF.

This clonotype was observed at least ten times. The rearrangement uses TRBV2 and TRBJ2-5; 7 bases fit TRBD1. CDR3 size: 15 residues. Germline V CDR1 and CDR2: SNHLY, FYNNEI. With V trimmed by 5 bases and J by 2 bases, 8 bases remained unmatched. The CDR3 protein is CASSSTHRGQETQYF. As DNA, the CDR3 is TGTGCCAGCAGTTCCACACACAGGGGACAAGAGACCCAGTACTTC.